These 8 T cell receptor beta chains were all obtained from the same sample, sequenced in a study of low-dose radiotherapy and immunotherapy resistance in tumors. Gene-specific TRAV and TRBV primers were used for first-strand cDNA, covering alpha and beta chains. The authors amplified TCRs for 20 to 25 PCR cycles with a constant-region primer and a V-primer adapter. TCRdb redid the calling of the reads with MiXCR, one entry per CDR3 protein. The sample lists about 7,300 distinct CDR3 sequences, 60% to 70% occurring once. The receptors were sampled from a human donor with advanced metastatic prostate, ovarian, gallbladder or colorectal cancer (not recorded which). This table probably holds off-target reads from a library built for another chain.

The V call is TRBV6-6, the J call TRBJ2-1; D not certain. The length of the CDR3 is 9 residues. Germline-derived CDR1 and CDR2 are MNHNY and SVGAGI (reference sequence). Between the trimmed V and J ends, which lost 2 bases and 13 bases, there was a span of 3 bases. The CDR3 sequence is CASSYPQFF. CDR3 sequence (DNA): TGTGCCAGCAGTTACCCCCAGTTCTTC.

V usage is TRBV19 and J usage is TRBJ1-5; D gene ambiguous. V lost 11 bases and J lost 2, with 13 bases in between. The CDR3 runs to 13 residues. Germline CDR1 is LNHDA and CDR2 is SQIVND (reference sequence). DNA for the CDR3: TGTGCCTGCGGACGTATAGGCAATCAGCCCCAGCATTTT. It is translated as CACGRIGNQPQHF.

This sequence joins TRBV7-2 and TRBJ1-5; D may be TRBD1 (6 bases). This CDR3 is built from 15 residues. Trimming shortened V by 8 bases and J by 7 bases, and 21 bases separated the two germline ends. CDR1 and CDR2 (germline): SGHTA, FQGNSA. CDR3 sequence: CASGLKGGGAQPQHF. CDR3 in DNA: TGTGCCAGCGGCCTAAAGGGGGGTGGGGCGCAGCCCCAGCATTTT. Complete variable domain (other parts from reference TRBV7-2 and TRBJ1-5): GAGVSQSPSNKVTEKGKDVELRCDPISGHTALYWYRQSLGQGLEFLIYFQGNSAPDKSGLPSDRFSAERTGGSVSTLTIQRTQQEDSAVYLCASGLKGGGAQPQHFGDGTRLSIL.

This clonotype counts as large. Relative to the germline gene, one junction end is altered; a read error may explain this. V usage is TRBV13 and J usage is TRBJ1-6; D not certain. From germline, CDR1 is PRHDT and CDR2 FYEKMQ (reference sequence). The CDR3 extends over 15 amino acids. The CDR3 coding sequence is TGTGCAATGAGAGAGACTAACACCAATGCAGGCAAATCAACCTTT. This codes for CAMRETNTNAGKSTF.

This clonotype was seen only a few times. The chain joins TRBV19 to TRBJ2-1; D unclear. The CDR3 contains 14 residues. The germline V gene encodes CDR1 LNHDA and CDR2 SQIVND (reference sequence). With 9 bases removed from V and 0 bases from J, the gap between germline ends came to 12 bases. CDR3 in DNA: TGTGCCAGCGAAGACACAAGCTCCTACAATGAGCAGTTCTTC. Amino acids: CASEDTSSYNEQFF.

This clonotype was seen only a few times. The chain links TRBV2 to TRBJ2-2, with TRBD1 matching 7 bases. CDR1 is SNHLY and CDR2 is FYNNEI in the germline V gene. The CDR3 spans 18 residues. The J segment lost 0 bases and the V segment lost 6 bases, leaving 13 bases of the junction unmatched. CDR3 nucleotides: TGTGCCAGCAGATCTCGACAGGGCGGAACTACGAACACCGGGGAGCTGTTTTTT. Protein product: CASRSRQGGTTNTGELFF. The whole variable domain, remainder taken from reference TRBV2 and TRBJ2-2, is EPEVTQTPSHQVTQMGQEVILRCVPISNHLYFYWYRQILGQKVEFLVSFYNNEISEKSEIFDDQFSVERPDGSNFTLKIRSTKLEDSAMYFCASRSRQGGTTNTGELFFGEGSRLTVL.

This clonotype has a handful of counts. The chain links TRBV4-2 to TRBJ2-2; 8 positions match TRBD2. V trimming: 6 bases; J trimming: 6 bases; junction bases outside the gene matches: 6. Germline lookup yields CDR1 LGHNA and CDR2 YNFKEQ. The CDR3 is 14 residues long. CDR3 bases: TGTGCCAGCAGGACCGGGGGGGACGCCGGGGAGCTGTTTTTT. Translating it yields CASRTGGDAGELFF.

A few counts support this clonotype. J is TRBJ2-5 and V is TRBV27, with 7 bases identical to TRBD2. After removal of 5 bases from V and 2 bases from J, the junction contained 11 bases not matched to a gene. This CDR3 is 16 amino acids long. Per the germline V gene, CDR1 is MNHEY and CDR2 is SMNVEV (reference sequence). The CDR3 reads CASSLRTLGGQETQYF. The CDR3 DNA reads TGTGCCAGCAGTCTAAGGACTCTGGGGGGGCAAGAGACCCAGTACTTC.